This T cell receptor beta chain was sequenced during a study of T-cell reconstitution after alpha-beta-depleted transplantation in children. This clonotype has more than one count but fewer than ten. Its matching antigen is unknown. Points from the study as a whole: Some patients' high day-60 TCRbeta diversity was traced to surviving recipient T cells and thymic progenitors. By about two months after transplant, alpha-beta T cells reportedly arose from several hundred graft clones that had expanded. When one year had passed after transplant, most T-cell counts and diversity came from newly produced T cells.

The TCRbeta library incorporated unique molecular identifiers. TCRdb processed the PCR reads anew with MiXCR; each CDR3 protein has one entry. The sample consists of about 580,000 distinct CDR3 sequences, about 21% of them appearing once. This specimen was PBMCs, mostly from graft donor cells, taken 360 days after TCRalphabeta/CD19-depleted stem cell transplant. This TCR derives from a boy less than two years old who had a stem cell transplant for acute myeloid leukemia, so the T cells may come from the graft donor.

The CDR3 DNA sequence: TGCAGTGCTAGAGATTCCCAGCGGGGGGGGCACGAGCAGTACGTC. Residues: CSARDSQRGGHEQYV. This chain links TRBV20-1 with TRBJ2-7; 10 bases map to TRBD2. Looked up from germline, CDR1 is DFQATT and CDR2 is SNEGSKA (reference sequence). The CDR3 has 15 residues. V trimming: 0 bases; J trimming: 5 bases; junction bases outside the gene matches: 7.